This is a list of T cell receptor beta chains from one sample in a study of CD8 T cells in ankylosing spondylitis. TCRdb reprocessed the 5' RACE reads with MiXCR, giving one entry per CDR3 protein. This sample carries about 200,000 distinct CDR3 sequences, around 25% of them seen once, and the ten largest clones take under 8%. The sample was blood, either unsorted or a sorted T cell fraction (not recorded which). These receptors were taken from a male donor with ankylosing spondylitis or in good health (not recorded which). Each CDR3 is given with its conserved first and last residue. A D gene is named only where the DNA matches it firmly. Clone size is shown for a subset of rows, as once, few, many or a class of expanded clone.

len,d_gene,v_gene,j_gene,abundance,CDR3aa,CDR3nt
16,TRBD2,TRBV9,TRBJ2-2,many,CASSSTPSGNTGELFF,TGTGCCAGCAGCTCCACGCCTAGCGGTAACACCGGGGAGCTGTTTTTT
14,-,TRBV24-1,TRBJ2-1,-,CATSDYRVIGEQFF,TGTGCCACCAGTGATTACAGGGTTATCGGTGAGCAGTTCTTC
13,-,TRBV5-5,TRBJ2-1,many,CASSLFTVDEQFF,TGTGCCAGCAGCTTGTTCACCGTGGATGAGCAGTTCTTC
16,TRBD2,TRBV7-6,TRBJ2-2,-,CASSLVGGGMSGELFF,TGTGCCAGCAGCTTAGTGGGCGGGGGTATGTCCGGGGAGCTGTTTTTT
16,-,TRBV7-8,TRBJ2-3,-,CASSLVSARSTDTQYF,TGTGCCAGCAGCTTAGTAAGTGCCAGGAGCACAGATACGCAGTATTTT
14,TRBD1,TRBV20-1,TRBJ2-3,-,CSATDRVSTDTQYF,TGCAGTGCTACAGACAGGGTGAGCACAGATACGCAGTATTTT
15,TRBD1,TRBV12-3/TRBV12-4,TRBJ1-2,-,CASSITTPGGYGYTF,TGTGCCAGCAGCATCACCACCCCAGGGGGTTATGGCTACACCTTC
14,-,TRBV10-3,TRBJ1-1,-,CAIRTGTGNTEAFF,TGTGCCATCAGAACCGGGACGGGGAACACTGAAGCTTTCTTT
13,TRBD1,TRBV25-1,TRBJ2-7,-,CASSRQGAGEQYF,TGTGCCAGCAGTCGCCAGGGGGCCGGGGAGCAGTACTTC
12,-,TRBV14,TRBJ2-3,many,CASSQERDTQYF,TGTGCCAGCAGCCAAGAAAGAGATACGCAGTATTTT
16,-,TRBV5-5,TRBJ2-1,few,CASSGASGQSYNEQFF,TGTGCCAGCAGCGGCGCTTCAGGACAGTCCTACAATGAGCAGTTCTTC
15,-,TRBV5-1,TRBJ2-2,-,CASSLNFRETGELFF,TGCGCCAGCAGCTTGAATTTTCGGGAGACCGGGGAGCTGTTTTTT
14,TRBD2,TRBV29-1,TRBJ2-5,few,CSVAMTSGKETQYF,TGCAGCGTAGCTATGACTAGCGGGAAAGAGACCCAGTACTTC
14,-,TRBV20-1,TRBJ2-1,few,CSAFRDTNYNEQFF,TGCAGTGCTTTCCGGGACACAAACTACAATGAGCAGTTCTTC
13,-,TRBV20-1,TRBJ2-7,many,CSAPQTGTYEQYF,TGCAGTGCACCGCAGACAGGTACCTACGAGCAGTACTTC
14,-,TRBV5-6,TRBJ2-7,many,CASSLVGFLDEQYF,TGTGCCAGCAGCTTGGTAGGGTTTCTTGACGAGCAGTACTTC
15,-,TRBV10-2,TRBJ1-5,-,CASSETLGARQPQHF,TGCGCCAGCAGTGAGACCCTGGGGGCTCGGCAGCCCCAGCATTTT
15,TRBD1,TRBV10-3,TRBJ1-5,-,CAIRKGQGLAQPQHF,TGTGCCATCAGAAAAGGACAGGGGTTAGCTCAGCCCCAGCATTTT
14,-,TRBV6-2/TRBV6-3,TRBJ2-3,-,CASSAPEPGYAQYF,TGTGCCAGCAGTGCCCCTGAACCTGGTTATGCGCAGTATTTT
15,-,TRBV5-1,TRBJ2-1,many,CASSARPGRSNEQFF,TGCGCCAGCAGCGCGCGCCCGGGAAGAAGTAATGAGCAGTTCTTC
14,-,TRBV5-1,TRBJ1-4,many,CASSDPRGNEKLFF,TGCGCCAGCAGCGATCCAAGGGGGAATGAAAAACTGTTTTTT
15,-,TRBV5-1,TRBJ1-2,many,CASSLDGYTNYGYTF,TGCGCCAGCAGCTTGGACGGGTATACTAACTATGGCTACACCTTC
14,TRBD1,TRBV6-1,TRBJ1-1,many,CASTEAGTGPQAFF,TGTGCCAGCACCGAGGCGGGGACAGGGCCGCAAGCTTTCTTT
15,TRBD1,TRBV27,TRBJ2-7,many,CAIRKDRGVPYEQYF,TGTGCCATCCGAAAGGACAGGGGGGTACCCTACGAGCAGTACTTC
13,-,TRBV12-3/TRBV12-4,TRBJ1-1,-,CATLQGPGTEAFF,TGTGCCACCTTACAGGGCCCGGGCACTGAAGCTTTCTTT
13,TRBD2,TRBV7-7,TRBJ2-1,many,CASSSRLASEQFF,TGTGCTAGCAGCTCCAGACTAGCGTCTGAGCAGTTCTTC
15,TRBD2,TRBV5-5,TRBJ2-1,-,CASIGAGAVLGEQFF,TGTGCCAGCATTGGGGCGGGAGCCGTATTGGGTGAGCAGTTCTTC
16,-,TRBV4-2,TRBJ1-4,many,CASSPINWSTNEKLFF,TGTGCCAGCAGCCCCATAAACTGGTCAACTAATGAAAAACTGTTTTTT
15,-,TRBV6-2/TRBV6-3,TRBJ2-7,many,CASRRQRDSSYEQYF,TGTGCCAGCAGACGACAGCGGGACAGCTCCTACGAGCAGTACTTC
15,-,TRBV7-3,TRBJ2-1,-,CASSHKGGIYNEQFF,TGTGCCAGCAGCCACAAGGGCGGGATTTACAATGAGCAGTTCTTC
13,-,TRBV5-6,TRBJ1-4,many,CASSLGQTEKLFF,TGTGCCAGCAGCTTGGGGCAGACCGAAAAACTGTTTTTT
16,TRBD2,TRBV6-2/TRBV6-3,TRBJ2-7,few,CASQGLAGGSSYEQYF,TGTGCCAGTCAAGGACTAGCGGGAGGGAGCTCCTACGAGCAGTACTTC
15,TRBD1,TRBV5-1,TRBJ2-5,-,CASSTPGQEGRGQYF,TGCGCCAGCAGCACGCCGGGACAGGAGGGTCGAGGCCAGTACTTC
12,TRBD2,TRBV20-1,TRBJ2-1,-,CSARTSVNEQFF,TGCAGTGCTAGGACTAGCGTGAATGAGCAGTTCTTC
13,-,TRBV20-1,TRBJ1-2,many,CSARAGGDYGYTF,TGCAGTGCTAGGGCAGGCGGCGACTATGGCTACACCTTC
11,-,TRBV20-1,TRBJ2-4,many,CSAGFKNIQYF,TGCAGTGCCGGGTTCAAAAACATTCAGTACTTC
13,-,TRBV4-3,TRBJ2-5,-,CASSQDGAETQYF,TGCGCCAGCAGCCAAGATGGAGCAGAGACCCAGTACTTC